The source of this T cell receptor (beta chain) is a study of T cells in Graves' hyperthyroidism and ophthalmopathy. Each diagnosis was grounded in clinical symptoms, serum thyroxine and TRAb, thyroid ultrasound, and orbital computed tomography. The CDR3 totals 20 residues. CDR1 SGHVS and CDR2 FQNEAQ come from the germline V gene. Trimming pared 7 bases from V and 0 bases from J, leaving 28 bases between. There were TCR beta CDR3 regions amplified from RNA transcripts. Carried out on the TCR CDR3, a first-round RT-PCR used the HTBI primer set. TCRdb fed the multiplex PCR reads into MiXCR, producing one record per CDR3 protein. The table lists fewer than 850,000 distinct CDR3 sequences, around a sixth of them singletons.

This sequence was found in a man between 45 and 60 years old with Graves' hyperthyroidism. The J gene is TRBJ1-3, the V gene TRBV7-8, with D possibly being TRBD1 (5 bases). Source material: blood. The CDR3 DNA follows: TGTGCCAGCACCCCAAGAGGCAGGGAGTACCCCATCTTCTCTGGAAACACCATATATTTT. This sequence encodes CASTPRGREYPIFSGNTIYF.